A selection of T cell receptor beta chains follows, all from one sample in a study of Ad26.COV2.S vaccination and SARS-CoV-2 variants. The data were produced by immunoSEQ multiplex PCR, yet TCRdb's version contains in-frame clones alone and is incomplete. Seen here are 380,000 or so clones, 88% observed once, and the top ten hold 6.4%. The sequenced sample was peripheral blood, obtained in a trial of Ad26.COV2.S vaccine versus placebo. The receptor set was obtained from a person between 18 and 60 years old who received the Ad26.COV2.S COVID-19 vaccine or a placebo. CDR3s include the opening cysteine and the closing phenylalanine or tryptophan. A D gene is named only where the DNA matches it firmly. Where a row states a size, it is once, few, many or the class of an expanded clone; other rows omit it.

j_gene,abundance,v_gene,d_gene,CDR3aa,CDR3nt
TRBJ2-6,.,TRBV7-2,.,CASSLASSGANVLTF,TGTGCCAGCAGCTTAGCGAGTTCTGGGGCCAACGTCCTGACTTTC
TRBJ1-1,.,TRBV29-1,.,CSVGVGTEAFF,TGCAGCGTTGGTGTGGGCACTGAAGCTTTCTTT
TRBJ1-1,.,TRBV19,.,CASSIGSPLDTEAFF,TGTGCCAGTAGTATAGGATCGCCCCTGGACACTGAAGCTTTCTTT
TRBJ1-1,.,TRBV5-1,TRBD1,CASSGVGQGALNTEAFF,TGCGCCAGCAGCGGGGTAGGACAGGGGGCCCTGAACACTGAAGCTTTCTTT
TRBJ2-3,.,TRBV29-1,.,CSARVQITDTQYF,TGCAGCGCCAGAGTTCAGATTACAGATACGCAGTATTTT
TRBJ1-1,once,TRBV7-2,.,CASSPGGITEAFF,TGTGCCAGCAGCCCCGGGGGGATCACTGAAGCTTTCTTT
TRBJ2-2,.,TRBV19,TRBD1,CASKSGGANTGELFF,TGTGCCAGTAAGTCAGGGGGCGCGAACACCGGGGAGCTGTTTTTT
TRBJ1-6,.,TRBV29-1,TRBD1,CSVGTVENSPLHF,TGCAGCGTGGGGACAGTCGAAAATTCACCCCTCCACTTT
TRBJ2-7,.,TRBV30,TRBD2,CAWNPRGSREAYEQYF,TGTGCCTGGAACCCCCGAGGGTCTCGGGAGGCCTACGAGCAGTACTTC
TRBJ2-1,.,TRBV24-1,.,CATSVGRGNEQFF,TGTGCCACCAGCGTCGGCCGGGGAAATGAGCAGTTCTTC
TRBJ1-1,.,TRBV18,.,CASSPFNTGSGTEAFF,TGTGCCAGCTCACCATTCAATACGGGGTCGGGCACTGAAGCTTTCTTT
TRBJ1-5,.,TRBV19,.,CASRTAGGYQPQHF,TGTGCCAGCCGGACCGCCGGGGGGTATCAGCCCCAGCATTTT
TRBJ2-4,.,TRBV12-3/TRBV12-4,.,CASSWIGKNIQYF,TGTGCCAGCAGTTGGATAGGCAAAAACATTCAGTACTTC
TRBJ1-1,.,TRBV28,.,CASSSPNMNTEAFF,TGTGCCAGCAGTTCCCCAAACATGAACACTGAAGCTTTCTTT
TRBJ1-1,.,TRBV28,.,CASSSITEAFF,TGTGCCAGCAGTTCCATCACTGAAGCTTTCTTT
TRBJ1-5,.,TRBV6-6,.,CASSWVSGRVDQPQHF,TGTGCCAGCAGTTGGGTATCGGGCCGGGTGGATCAGCCCCAGCATTTT
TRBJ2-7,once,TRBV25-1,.,CASRGASYEQYF,TGTGCCAGCAGGGGCGCTTCCTACGAGCAGTACTTC
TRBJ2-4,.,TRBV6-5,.,CASSYVGGVQYF,TGTGCCAGCAGTTACGTGGGGGGAGTTCAGTACTTC
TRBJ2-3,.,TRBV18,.,CASSPLPLTDTQYF,TGTGCCAGCTCACCACTACCCCTCACAGATACGCAGTATTTT
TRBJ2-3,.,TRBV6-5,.,CASSYSKRGSTDTQYF,TGTGCCAGCAGTTACTCGAAGAGGGGGAGCACAGATACGCAGTATTTT
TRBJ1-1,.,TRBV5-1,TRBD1,CASRTGGNTEAFF,TGCGCCAGTCGCACAGGGGGGAACACTGAAGCTTTCTTT
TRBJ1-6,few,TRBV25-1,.,CASSESHGENSPLHF,TGTGCCAGCAGTGAATCGCATGGGGAGAATTCACCCCTCCACTTT
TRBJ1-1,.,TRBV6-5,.,CASSSLTEAFF,TGTGCCAGCAGTTCCCTGACTGAAGCTTTCTTT
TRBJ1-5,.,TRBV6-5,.,CASTNAGNQPQHF,TGTGCCAGCACCAACGCAGGGAATCAGCCCCAGCATTTT
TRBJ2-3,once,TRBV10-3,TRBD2,CAISGLASTDTQYF,TGTGCCATCAGTGGACTAGCTAGCACAGATACGCAGTATTTT
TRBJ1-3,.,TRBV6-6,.,CASSQRLNGLGSSGNTIYF,TGTGCCAGCAGTCAGCGACTTAACGGCCTGGGTAGCTCTGGAAACACCATATATTTT
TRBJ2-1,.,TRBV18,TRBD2,CASSPLGSGSSNEQFF,TGTGCCAGCTCACCCTTGGGTAGCGGGAGCTCCAATGAGCAGTTCTTC
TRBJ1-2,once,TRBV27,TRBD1,CASSPRDRGFKGYTF,TGTGCCAGCAGTCCCCGGGACAGGGGGTTTAAGGGCTACACCTTC
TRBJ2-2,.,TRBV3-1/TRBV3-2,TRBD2,CASSQEVAGVNTGELFF,TGTGCCAGCAGCCAAGAGGTAGCGGGAGTGAACACCGGGGAGCTGTTTTTT
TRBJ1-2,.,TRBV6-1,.,CASSEGGGSYGYTF,TGTGCCAGCAGTGAAGGGGGGGGGAGCTATGGCTACACCTTC
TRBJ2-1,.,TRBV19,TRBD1,CASTDRDRYNNEQFF,TGTGCCAGTACCGACCGGGACAGGTATAACAATGAGCAGTTCTTC
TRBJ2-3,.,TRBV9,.,CASSVDWGTDTQYF,TGTGCCAGCAGCGTAGATTGGGGGACAGATACGCAGTATTTT
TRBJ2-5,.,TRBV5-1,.,CASSLGDRNEETQYF,TGCGCCAGCAGCTTGGGTGACAGGAATGAAGAGACCCAGTACTTC
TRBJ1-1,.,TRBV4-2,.,CASSQGVGLTASEAFF,TGTGCCAGCAGCCAAGGTGTGGGGCTTACGGCGTCTGAAGCTTTCTTT
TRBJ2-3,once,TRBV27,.,CASSLSCTDTQYF,TGTGCCAGCAGCTTAAGCTGCACAGATACGCAGTATTTT
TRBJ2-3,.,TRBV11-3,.,CASSSRDFTDTQYF,TGTGCCAGCAGCTCCCGGGACTTCACAGATACGCAGTATTTT
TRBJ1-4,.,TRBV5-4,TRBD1,CASSPTGAGNEKLFF,TGTGCCAGCAGCCCTACAGGGGCGGGTAATGAAAAACTGTTTTTT
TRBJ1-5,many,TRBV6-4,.,CASSESADNQPQHF,TGTGCCAGCAGTGAGTCGGCAGACAATCAGCCCCAGCATTTT
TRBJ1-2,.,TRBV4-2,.,CASSQSVPAGWWGYTF,TGTGCCAGCAGCCAATCGGTGCCCGCGGGTTGGTGGGGCTACACCTTC
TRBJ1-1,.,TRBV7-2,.,CASSLGGISTEAFF,TGTGCCAGCAGCTTGGGGGGTATTAGTACTGAAGCTTTCTTT